The clone carrying this T cell receptor (beta chain) was seen a handful of times. Antigen: not known. These data come from a study of beta chain features in type 1 diabetes. About the study: Examination spanned roughly 110 million sorted cells from all samples.

Regarding the study as a whole: Moderate but significant shortening of TCRB CDR3s was recorded in all four CD4+ subsets from Type 1 diabetes patients.

After removal of 10 bases from V and 7 bases from J, the junction contained 8 bases not matched to a gene. Germline CDR1 and CDR2: SGHNT and YYREEE (reference sequence). CDR3 size: 12 residues. Since all of the isolated RNA was reverse transcribed, expressed TCRB transcripts were what got sequenced. Sequenced naive, central memory and regulatory T cell samples produced an average of roughly 3.6 million reads. Some clones are missing from TCRdb's copy, which holds only in-frame ones; the method was immunoSEQ multiplex PCR. The table includes a few hundred thousand clones, about 14% detected once. Based on CD45RO/CCR7/CD25/CD127/CD95/CD27, CD4+ regulatory, stem cell-like memory, naive and central memory cells were sorted.

The sample consisted of naive CD4+ T cells from blood. The chain has TRBV5-4 and TRBJ2-1, with 7 nucleotides matching TRBD2. The sequence derives from a man aged 25 to 40 with type 1 diabetes. The CDR3 sequence is CAWTSPLNEQFF. CDR3 nucleotides: TGTGCCTGGACTAGTCCTTTGAATGAGCAGTTCTTC. The full variable domain, completed using reference TRBV5-4 and TRBJ2-1, is ETGVTQSPTHLIKTRGQQVTLRCSSQSGHNTVSWYQQALGQGPQFIFQYYREEENGRGNFPPRFSGLQFPNYSSELNVNALELDDSALYLCAWTSPLNEQFFGPGTRLTVL.